These T cell receptor beta chains were read from a single sample in a study of cytomegalovirus exposure and HLA in healthy donors. Clones were read by immunoSEQ multiplex PCR, and TCRdb kept only the in-frame ones, dropping some. The sample lists 55,000 to 85,000 clones, about 78% occurring once. What was sequenced was PBMCs. The receptors stem from a woman aged 35 to 49 in good health and CMV-seropositive. Each CDR3 is given with its conserved first and last residue. The D gene is left open where the match is weak. The size field is filled for only some rows; it gives once, few, many or a size class.

cdr3_aa cdr3_nt cdr3_length v_call d_call clone_size j_call
CASSVDGSPGEAFF TGTGCCAGCAGCGTAGACGGGTCCCCGGGTGAAGCTTTCTTT 14 TRBV9 - - TRBJ1-1
CASSLVLGASYEQYF TGCGCCAGCAGCTTGGTTCTGGGGGCCTCCTACGAGCAGTACTTC 15 TRBV5-1 - few TRBJ2-7
CASSETLLGTGGLNTEAFF TGTGCCAGCAGTGAAACCTTACTAGGGACAGGGGGGCTCAACACTGAAGCTTTCTTT 19 TRBV6-1 TRBD1 - TRBJ1-1
CSGGQRSYGYTF TGCAGCGGTGGACAGCGCTCCTATGGCTACACCTTC 12 TRBV29-1 - - TRBJ1-2
CASSDTGLAGYTF TGTGCCAGCAGCGATACAGGGTTGGCTGGCTACACCTTC 13 TRBV2 - few TRBJ1-2
CASSLDVNSPLHF TGCGCCAGCAGCTTGGATGTAAATTCACCCCTCCACTTT 13 TRBV5-1 - - TRBJ1-6
CASSQGMMAGATTEAFF TGCGCCAGCAGCCAAGGAATGATGGCAGGCGCGACCACTGAAGCTTTCTTT 17 TRBV4-3 - few TRBJ1-1
CASSQVYGAEAFF TGTGCCAGCAGCCAAGTATACGGGGCTGAAGCTTTCTTT 13 TRBV14 - - TRBJ1-1
CAWRRGEAYEQYF TGTGCCTGGAGGCGGGGGGAGGCCTACGAGCAGTACTTC 13 TRBV30 TRBD2 - TRBJ2-7
CASSEMSGREETQYF TGTGCCAGCAGTGAAATGTCTGGCAGGGAAGAGACCCAGTACTTC 15 TRBV25-1 - - TRBJ2-5
CASSLDPGEAFF TGTGCCAGCAGCTTAGATCCAGGCGAAGCTTTCTTT 12 TRBV11-1 - - TRBJ1-1
CASSIRAGAAYEQYF TGTGCCAGTAGTATCCGGGCGGGGGCCGCCTACGAGCAGTACTTC 15 TRBV19 - - TRBJ2-7
CASSSQGNYGYTF TGTGCCAGCAGCTCACAGGGGAACTATGGCTACACCTTC 13 TRBV5-6 TRBD1 - TRBJ1-2
CASSLTAGGTYEQYF TGTGCCAGCAGCTTAACGGCCGGGGGGACCTACGAGCAGTACTTC 15 TRBV7-9 TRBD2 - TRBJ2-7
CASSLTGGNNEQFF TGTGCCAGCAGCTTAACGGGGGGAAACAATGAGCAGTTCTTC 14 TRBV7-8 TRBD2 few TRBJ2-1
CASKRQGASEAFF TGTGCCAGCAAACGACAGGGGGCGTCTGAAGCTTTCTTT 13 TRBV28 TRBD1 - TRBJ1-1
CASSEFGVSLF TGTGCCAGCAGTGAATTCGGGGTCAGCCTCTTC 11 TRBV6-1 - - TRBJ2-1
CASSTGPSGGVYEQYF TGCGCCAGCAGCACGGGACCTAGCGGGGGCGTCTACGAGCAGTACTTC 16 TRBV5-1 TRBD2 - TRBJ2-7
CASSRGQAEEKLFF TGTGCCAGCAGCCGGGGACAGGCGGAGGAAAAACTGTTTTTT 14 TRBV6-5 TRBD1 - TRBJ1-4
CASSLGRGTYGYTF TGTGCCAGCAGCTTAGGCAGGGGGACCTATGGCTACACCTTC 14 TRBV7-8 TRBD1 - TRBJ1-2
CASSGGEDTQYF TGTGCCAGCAGTGGTGGGGAGGATACGCAGTATTTT 12 TRBV2 - - TRBJ2-3
CASSGTGGTNEKLFF TGTGCCAGCAGTGGGACAGGAGGAACTAATGAAAAACTGTTTTTT 15 TRBV2 TRBD1 - TRBJ1-4
CASSLDLGWDTQYF TGTGCCAGCAGCTTGGATCTCGGGTGGGATACGCAGTATTTT 14 TRBV5-4 - - TRBJ2-3
CASSLQMGINQPQHF TGTGCCAGCAGCTTACAGATGGGCATCAATCAGCCCCAGCATTTT 15 TRBV5-6 - few TRBJ1-5
CASSLESVGYTF TGTGCCAGCAGCTTGGAGTCGGTTGGCTACACCTTC 12 TRBV5-4 - once TRBJ1-2
CASSLRQGDYEQYF TGTGCCAGCAGCTTACGACAGGGTGACTACGAGCAGTACTTC 14 TRBV7-7 TRBD1 - TRBJ2-7
CASSPKDRTMNTEAFF TGTGCCAGCTCACCAAAGGACAGGACGATGAACACTGAAGCTTTCTTT 16 TRBV18 TRBD1 - TRBJ1-1
CASSEGGYSTDTQYF TGTGCCAGCAGTGAAGGGGGATATAGCACAGATACGCAGTATTTT 15 TRBV6-4 - - TRBJ2-3
CAWSAGGPPSEQFF TGTGCCTGGAGTGCAGGGGGGCCCCCCAGCGAGCAGTTCTTC 14 TRBV30 - once TRBJ2-1
CASSLTGGLYEQYF TGTGCCAGCAGCTTGACGGGGGGGTTATACGAGCAGTACTTC 14 TRBV7-2 TRBD2 few TRBJ2-7
CASSLGGDRVYEQYF TGTGCCAGCAGCTTAGGCGGGGACAGGGTTTACGAGCAGTACTTC 15 TRBV11-3 TRBD1 once TRBJ2-7
CASSLGDKQYF TGTGCCAGCAGCTTGGGGGACAAGCAGTACTTC 11 TRBV14 - - TRBJ2-7
CASSPPNSATSGNTIYF TGTGCCAGCTCACCACCTAACTCGGCGACTTCTGGAAACACCATATATTTT 17 TRBV18 - once TRBJ1-3
CAISPDRVAKNIQYF TGTGCCATCAGTCCGGACAGGGTAGCCAAAAACATTCAGTACTTC 15 TRBV10-3 TRBD1 - TRBJ2-4
CSSSQGGNTEAFF TGCAGCTCCTCACAGGGGGGGAACACTGAAGCTTTCTTT 13 TRBV29-1 TRBD1 - TRBJ1-1
CASSLNRGDNEQFF TGTGCCAGCAGCTTAAACAGGGGAGACAATGAGCAGTTCTTC 14 TRBV7-2 TRBD1 - TRBJ2-1
CASSETESTDTQYF TGTGCCAGTAGTGAAACAGAGAGCACAGATACGCAGTATTTT 14 TRBV19 - - TRBJ2-3
CASNKDRGRSGELFF TGTGCCAGCAATAAAGACAGGGGGCGGTCCGGGGAGCTGTTTTTT 15 TRBV6-1 TRBD1 - TRBJ2-2
CASSAGQLYTEAFF TGTGCCAGCAGTGCGGGACAGCTGTACACTGAAGCTTTCTTT 14 TRBV6-6 TRBD1 - TRBJ1-1
CASSEYVRADTQYF TGTGCCAGCAGTGAATATGTTCGGGCAGATACGCAGTATTTT 14 TRBV25-1 - - TRBJ2-3
CATPSGTSGGELFF TGTGCCACCCCATCCGGGACTAGCGGCGGGGAGCTGTTTTTT 14 TRBV6-1 TRBD2 - TRBJ2-2
CASSAPSGVRDTQYF TGTGCCAGCAGCGCCCCGTCGGGGGTGAGGGACACGCAGTATTTT 15 TRBV5-4 - once TRBJ2-3
CACTGESTDTQYF TGTGCCTGTACAGGGGAGAGCACAGATACGCAGTATTTT 13 TRBV30 TRBD1 - TRBJ2-3
CASSLSPGTEAFF TGTGCCAGCAGCTTGTCACCAGGCACTGAAGCTTTCTTT 13 TRBV7-3 - - TRBJ1-1
CASSYNYRGTDTQYF TGTGCCAGCAGTTACAACTACAGGGGCACAGATACGCAGTATTTT 15 TRBV6-5 - - TRBJ2-3
CASSFGQGGTEAFF TGTGCCAGCAGCTTTGGGCAAGGGGGCACTGAAGCTTTCTTT 14 TRBV5-4 - - TRBJ1-1
CASHRGTLYGYTF TGTGCCAGCCACCGGGGGACCCTTTATGGCTACACCTTC 13 TRBV28 - - TRBJ1-2
CSAAGTSLNEQFF TGCAGCGCAGCCGGGACTTCCCTCAATGAGCAGTTCTTC 13 TRBV29-1 - - TRBJ2-1
CASSYLQGGTEAFF TGTGCCAGCAGTTACTTACAGGGGGGTACTGAAGCTTTCTTT 14 TRBV6-5 TRBD1 - TRBJ1-1
CASSANRGIHGNTIYF TGTGCCAGCAGTGCGAACAGGGGTATACATGGAAACACCATATATTTT 16 TRBV2 TRBD1 - TRBJ1-3
CAWSVSSGTHEQFF TGTGCCTGGAGTGTCTCTAGCGGGACCCATGAGCAGTTCTTC 14 TRBV30 TRBD2 - TRBJ2-1
CASSLGTGSHEQYF TGCGCCAGCAGCTTGGGAACGGGGAGCCACGAGCAGTACTTC 14 TRBV5-1 - - TRBJ2-7
CASGPGRPQHF TGTGCCAGTGGTCCCGGGAGGCCCCAGCATTTT 11 TRBV19 - once TRBJ1-5